The TCR beta chain under discussion was sequenced for a study of T cell clusters in autoimmune cytopenias. This clonotype shows up as medium-sized by frequency. The germline gives CDR1 MNHNY, CDR2 SVGAGI (reference sequence). The CDR3 sequence is 13 residues long. Each sample's input was around 250 ng genomic DNA, about 38,000 genome equivalents. TRB was amplified by touch-down multiplex PCR, primer pools A and B combined. One entry per CDR3 protein, without DNA, is what TCRdb gives after re-calling the multiplex PCR reads. This listing includes approximately 5,300 distinct CDR3 sequences. This sample also belongs to another study, concerning T cell repertoires in aging, cancer and after chemotherapy.

The sequence came from a human donor in good health. J is TRBJ2-5 and V is TRBV6-6; TCRdb proposes TRBD2, but this gene call is untestable without DNA. Sequencing was performed on peripheral blood. The CDR3 sequence is CASGAGEMQTQYF.